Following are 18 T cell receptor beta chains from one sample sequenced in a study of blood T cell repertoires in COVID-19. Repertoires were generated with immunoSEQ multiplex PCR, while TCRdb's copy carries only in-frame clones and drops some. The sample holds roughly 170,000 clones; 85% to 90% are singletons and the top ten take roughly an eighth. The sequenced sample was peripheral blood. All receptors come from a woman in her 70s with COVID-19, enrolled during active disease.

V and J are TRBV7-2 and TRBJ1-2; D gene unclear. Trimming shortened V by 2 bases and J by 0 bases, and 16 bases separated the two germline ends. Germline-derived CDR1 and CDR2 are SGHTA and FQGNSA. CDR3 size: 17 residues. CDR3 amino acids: CASSLSPNHRANYGYTF. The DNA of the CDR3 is TGTGCCAGCAGCTTAAGTCCAAACCACAGAGCTAACTATGGCTACACCTTC.

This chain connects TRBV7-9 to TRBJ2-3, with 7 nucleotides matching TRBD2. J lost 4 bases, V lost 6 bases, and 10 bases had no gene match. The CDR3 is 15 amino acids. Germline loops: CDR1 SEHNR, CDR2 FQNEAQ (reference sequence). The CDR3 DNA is TGTGCCAGCAGTAGACCGGGAGGATGGCCAGATACGCAGTATTTT. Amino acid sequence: CASSRPGGWPDTQYF.

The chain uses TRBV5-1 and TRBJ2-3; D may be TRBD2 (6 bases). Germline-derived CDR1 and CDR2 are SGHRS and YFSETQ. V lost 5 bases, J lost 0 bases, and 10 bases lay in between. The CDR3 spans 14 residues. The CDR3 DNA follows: TGCGCCAGCAGGGTAGCGGCTAGCACAGATACGCAGTATTTT. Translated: CASRVAASTDTQYF.

Here the CDR3 DNA reads TGTGCCACCACCGCCGAAGGGGGCGCCGCGGATACGCAGTATTTT. Translated, it gives CATTAEGGAADTQYF. V usage is TRBV7-8 and J usage is TRBJ2-3; 7 bases map to TRBD1. J was trimmed by 6 bases and V by 10 bases; bases with no gene match: 16. The CDR3 loop spans 15 amino acids. The germline gives CDR1 SGHVS, CDR2 FQNEAQ. Full variable domain (remainder filled in from reference TRBV7-8 and TRBJ2-3): GAGVSQSPRYKVAKRGQDVALRCDPISGHVSLFWYQQALGQGPEFLTYFQNEAQLDKSGLPSDRFFAERPEGSVSTLKIQRTQQEDSAVYLCATTAEGGAADTQYFGPGTRLTVL.

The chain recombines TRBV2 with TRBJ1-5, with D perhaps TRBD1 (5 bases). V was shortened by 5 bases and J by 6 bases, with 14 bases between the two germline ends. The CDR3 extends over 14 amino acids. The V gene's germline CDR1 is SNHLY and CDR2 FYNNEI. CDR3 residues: CASSQNKGFQPQHF. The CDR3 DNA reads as TGTGCCAGCAGTCAAAATAAGGGGTTTCAGCCCCAGCATTTT.

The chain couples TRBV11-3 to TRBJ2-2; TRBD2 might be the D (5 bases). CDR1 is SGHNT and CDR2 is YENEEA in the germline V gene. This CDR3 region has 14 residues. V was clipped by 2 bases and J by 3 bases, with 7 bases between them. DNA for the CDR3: TGTGCCAGCAGCTTATTTAGCGACACCGGGGAGCTGTTTTTT. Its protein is CASSLFSDTGELFF.

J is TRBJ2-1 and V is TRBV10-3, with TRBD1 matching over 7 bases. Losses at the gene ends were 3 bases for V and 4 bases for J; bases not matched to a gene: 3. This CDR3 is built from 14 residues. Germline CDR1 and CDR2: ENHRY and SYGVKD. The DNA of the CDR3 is TGTGCCATCAGTGATCAACAGGGGTACAATGAGCAGTTCTTC. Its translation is CAISDQQGYNEQFF.

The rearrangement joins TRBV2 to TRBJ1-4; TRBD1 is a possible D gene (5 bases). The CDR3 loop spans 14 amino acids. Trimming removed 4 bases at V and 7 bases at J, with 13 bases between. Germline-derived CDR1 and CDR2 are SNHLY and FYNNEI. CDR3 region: CASSVPRVGEKLFF. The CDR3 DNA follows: TGTGCCAGCAGTGTCCCCAGGGTTGGTGAAAAACTGTTTTTT.

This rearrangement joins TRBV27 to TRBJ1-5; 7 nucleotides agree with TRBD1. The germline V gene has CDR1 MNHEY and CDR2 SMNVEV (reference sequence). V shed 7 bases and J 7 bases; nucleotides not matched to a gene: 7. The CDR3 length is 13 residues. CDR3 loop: CASTHRGGQPQHF. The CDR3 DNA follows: TGTGCCAGCACCCACAGGGGTGGGCAGCCCCAGCATTTT.

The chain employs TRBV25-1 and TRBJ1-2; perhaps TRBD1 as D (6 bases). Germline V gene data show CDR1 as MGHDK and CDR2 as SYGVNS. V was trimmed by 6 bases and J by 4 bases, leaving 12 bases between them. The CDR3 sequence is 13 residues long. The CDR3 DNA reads TGTGCCAGCAGGGGGGTAGGGGGCTATGGCTACACCTTC. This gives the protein CASRGVGGYGYTF.

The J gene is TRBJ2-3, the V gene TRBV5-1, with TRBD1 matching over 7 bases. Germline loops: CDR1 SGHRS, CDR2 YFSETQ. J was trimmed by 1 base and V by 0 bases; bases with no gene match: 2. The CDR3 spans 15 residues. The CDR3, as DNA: TGCGCCAGCAGCTTGGCCGGACAGGGCACAGATACGCAGTATTTT. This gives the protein CASSLAGQGTDTQYF.

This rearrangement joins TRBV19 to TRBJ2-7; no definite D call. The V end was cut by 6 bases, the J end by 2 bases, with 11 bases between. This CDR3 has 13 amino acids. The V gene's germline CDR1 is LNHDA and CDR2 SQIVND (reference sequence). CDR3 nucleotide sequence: TGTGCCAGTAGCCCGTCAACGGCCTACGAGCAGTACTTC. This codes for CASSPSTAYEQYF.

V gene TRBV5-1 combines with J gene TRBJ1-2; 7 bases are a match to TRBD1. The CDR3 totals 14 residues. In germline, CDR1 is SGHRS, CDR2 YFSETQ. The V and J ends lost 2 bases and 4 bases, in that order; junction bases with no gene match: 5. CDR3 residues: CASSLMDRSYGYTF. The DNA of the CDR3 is TGCGCCAGCAGCTTAATGGACAGGAGCTATGGCTACACCTTC. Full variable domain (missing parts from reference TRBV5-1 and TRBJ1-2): KAGVTQTPRYLIKTRGQQVTLSCSPISGHRSVSWYQQTPGQGLQFLFEYFSETQRNKGNFPGRFSGRQFSNSRSEMNVSTLELGDSALYLCASSLMDRSYGYTFGSGTRLTVV.

CDR3 in DNA: TGTGCCAGCAGCAAAACTGAAGCTTTCTTT. This encodes CASSKTEAFF. The genes are TRBV6-6 and TRBJ1-1; D ambiguous. V was pared by 6 bases and J by 5 bases, with 4 bases between. Germline V CDR1 and CDR2: MNHNY, SVGAGI (reference sequence). This CDR3 region has 10 residues.

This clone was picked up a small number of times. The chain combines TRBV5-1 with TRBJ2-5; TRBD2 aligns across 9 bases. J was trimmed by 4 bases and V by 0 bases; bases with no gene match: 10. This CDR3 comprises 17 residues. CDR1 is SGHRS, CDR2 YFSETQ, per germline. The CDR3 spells CASSLGGRAFEGETQYF. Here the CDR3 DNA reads TGCGCCAGCAGCTTGGGCGGGAGGGCCTTTGAAGGAGAGACCCAGTACTTC.

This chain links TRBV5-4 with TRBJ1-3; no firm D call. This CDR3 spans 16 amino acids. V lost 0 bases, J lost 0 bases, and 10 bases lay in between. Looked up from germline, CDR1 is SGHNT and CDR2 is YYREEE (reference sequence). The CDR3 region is CASSLGGPSSGNTIYF. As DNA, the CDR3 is TGTGCCAGCAGCTTGGGAGGGCCCAGCTCTGGAAACACCATATATTTT.

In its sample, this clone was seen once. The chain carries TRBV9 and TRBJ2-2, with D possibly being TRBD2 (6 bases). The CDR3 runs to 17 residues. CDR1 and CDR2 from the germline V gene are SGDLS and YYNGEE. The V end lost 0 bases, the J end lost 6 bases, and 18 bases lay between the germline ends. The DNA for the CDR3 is TGTGCCAGCAGCGTAGGAACCGGGACGGGGGACTCCGGGGAGCTGTTTTTT. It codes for CASSVGTGTGDSGELFF.

DNA for the CDR3: TGTGCCTGGAGTGTAGAACAGTTTGAAGCTTTCTTT. Its protein is CAWSVEQFEAFF. V is TRBV30 and J is TRBJ1-1; no firm D call. CDR1 and CDR2 (germline): GTSNPN, SVGIG (reference sequence). The V end lost 0 bases, the J end lost 7 bases, and 9 bases lay between the germline ends. The CDR3 totals 12 residues.